These T cell receptor beta chains were read from a single sample in a study of control samples from healthy donors and cancer patients. Data came from immunoSEQ multiplex PCR; TCRdb stores just in-frame clones and leaves some out. The sample yields 90,000 to 95,000 clones, around 81% seen once. Sequenced input: blood. These receptor sequences come from a man aged 30 to 45 in good health. The CDR3 runs from the conserved cysteine through the conserved F or W. D genes are given only for firm matches.

V,D,CDR3
TRBV3-1/TRBV3-2,-,CASSQDPTGGYTF
TRBV2,TRBD1,CASTGPRDRGPGAFF
TRBV6-2/TRBV6-3,-,CASSLTWVGGPQHF
TRBV9,-,CASGFRPSTDTQYF
TRBV28,TRBD1,CASSLVTGVDKFLHF
TRBV5-1,TRBD2,CASSLNPLAGGTDTQYF
TRBV5-1,TRBD1,CASSPPGTGGSDTQYF
TRBV27,-,CASNPLAGSTEAFF
TRBV5-4,-,CASTREGVRSYTF
TRBV2,-,CASSAGLGQPQHF
TRBV6-5,-,CASSLRGTGELFF
TRBV10-3,-,CAISESIYGPAYEQYF
TRBV19,-,CASTTGAWAEAFF
TRBV6-5,TRBD1,CASTPQGITGELFF
TRBV7-6,-,CASSLVGGGNEQFF
TRBV3-1/TRBV3-2,TRBD2,CASSSHELAASTDTQYF
TRBV6-5,-,CASSYSPASSGNTIYF
TRBV6-2/TRBV6-3,TRBD1,CASGRQGGYEQYF
TRBV5-1,-,CASSLVGPGDTEAFF
TRBV19,TRBD1,CASSIDRATEKLFF
TRBV6-2/TRBV6-3,TRBD2,CASSYSIAGAFTDTQYF
TRBV21-1,-,CATASQEPYEKLFF
TRBV6-1,TRBD1,CASSEAGTGAQPQHF